The clone carrying this T cell receptor (beta chain) was counted a single time. Its antigen is not known. The sample comes from a study of T cells in localized non-small cell lung cancer. Findings and limits, study-wide: There was an association of higher blood T cell density with longer overall survival.

Some clones are missing from TCRdb's copy, which holds only in-frame ones; the method was immunoSEQ multiplex PCR. The profile covers some 85,000 clones, with 60% to 85% appearing a single time and 15% to 20% taken by the ten largest. The CDR3 totals 14 residues. In germline, CDR1 is MNHNS, CDR2 SASEGT. Trimming cost V 5 bases and J 3 bases, with 11 bases left between them. This chain joins TRBV6-1 and TRBJ1-3; D may be TRBD1 (5 bases). The receptor comes from a man aged 35-69 years with stage II squamous cell lung carcinoma. The sequences come from PBMCs, collected before any cancer treatment. The CDR3 is CASSISGIGNTIYF. CDR3 bases: TGTGCCAGCAGTATCTCAGGGATTGGAAACACCATATATTTT.